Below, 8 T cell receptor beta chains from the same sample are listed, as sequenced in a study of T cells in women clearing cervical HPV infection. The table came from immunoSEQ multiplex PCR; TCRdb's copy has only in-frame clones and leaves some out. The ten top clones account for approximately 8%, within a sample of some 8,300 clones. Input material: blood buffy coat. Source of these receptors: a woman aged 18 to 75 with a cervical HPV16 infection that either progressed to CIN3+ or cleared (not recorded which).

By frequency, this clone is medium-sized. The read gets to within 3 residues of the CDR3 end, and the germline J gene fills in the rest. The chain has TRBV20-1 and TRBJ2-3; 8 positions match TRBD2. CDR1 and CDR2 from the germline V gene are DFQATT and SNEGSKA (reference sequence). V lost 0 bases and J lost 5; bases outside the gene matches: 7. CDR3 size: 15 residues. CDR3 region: CSARDPGGARDTQYF. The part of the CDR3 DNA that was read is TGCAGTGCTAGAGATCCCGGGGGGGCAAGAGATACG.

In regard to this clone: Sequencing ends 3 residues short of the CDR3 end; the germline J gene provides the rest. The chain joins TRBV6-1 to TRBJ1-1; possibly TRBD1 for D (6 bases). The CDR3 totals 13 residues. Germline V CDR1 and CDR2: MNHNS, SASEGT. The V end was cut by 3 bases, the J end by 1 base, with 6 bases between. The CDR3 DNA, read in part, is TGTGCCAGCAGTGAGGACAGGAACACTGAA. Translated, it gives CASSEDRNTE. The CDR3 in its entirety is CASSEDRNTEAFF.

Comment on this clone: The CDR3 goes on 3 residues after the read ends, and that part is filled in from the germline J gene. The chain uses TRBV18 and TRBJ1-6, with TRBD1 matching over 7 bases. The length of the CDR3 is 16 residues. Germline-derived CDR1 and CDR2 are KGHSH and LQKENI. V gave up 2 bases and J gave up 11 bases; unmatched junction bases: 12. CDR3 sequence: CASSPTRDTGVTPLHF. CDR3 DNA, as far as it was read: TGTGCCAGCTCACCAACCCGGGACACAGGGGTAACACCC.

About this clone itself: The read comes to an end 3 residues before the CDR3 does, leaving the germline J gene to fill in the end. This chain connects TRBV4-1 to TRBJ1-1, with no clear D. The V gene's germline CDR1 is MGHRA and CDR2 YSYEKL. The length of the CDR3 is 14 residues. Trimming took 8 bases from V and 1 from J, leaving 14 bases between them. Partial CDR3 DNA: TGCGCCAGCCAAGCCGGTAACAGGAACACTGAA. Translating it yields CASQAGNRNTE. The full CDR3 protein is CASQAGNRNTEAFF.

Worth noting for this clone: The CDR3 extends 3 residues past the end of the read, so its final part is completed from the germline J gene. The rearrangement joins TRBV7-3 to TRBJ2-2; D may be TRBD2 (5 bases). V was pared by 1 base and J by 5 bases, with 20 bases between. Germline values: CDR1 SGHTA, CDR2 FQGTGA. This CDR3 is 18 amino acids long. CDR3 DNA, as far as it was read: TGTGCCAGCAGCTTAATTGTATCTGGCAGGACGGGGACCGGGGAG. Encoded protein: CASSLIVSGRTGTGE. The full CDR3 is CASSLIVSGRTGTGELFF.

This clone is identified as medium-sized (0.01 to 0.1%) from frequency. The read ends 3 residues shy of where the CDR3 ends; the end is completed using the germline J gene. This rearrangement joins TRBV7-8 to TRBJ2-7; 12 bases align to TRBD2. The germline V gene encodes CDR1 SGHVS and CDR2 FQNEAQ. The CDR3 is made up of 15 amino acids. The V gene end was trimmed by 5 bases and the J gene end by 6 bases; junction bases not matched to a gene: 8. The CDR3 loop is CASSPPGLAGSEQYF. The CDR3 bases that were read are TGTGCCAGCAGCCCCCCGGGACTAGCGGGTTCCGAG.

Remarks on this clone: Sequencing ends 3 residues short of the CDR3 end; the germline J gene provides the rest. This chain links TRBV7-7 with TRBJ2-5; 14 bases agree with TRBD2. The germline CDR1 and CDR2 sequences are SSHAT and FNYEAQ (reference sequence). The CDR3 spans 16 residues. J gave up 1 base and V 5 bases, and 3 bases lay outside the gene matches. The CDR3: CASSHGLAGGQETQYF. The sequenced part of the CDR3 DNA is TGTGCCAGCAGCCACGGACTAGCGGGGGGCCAAGAGACC.

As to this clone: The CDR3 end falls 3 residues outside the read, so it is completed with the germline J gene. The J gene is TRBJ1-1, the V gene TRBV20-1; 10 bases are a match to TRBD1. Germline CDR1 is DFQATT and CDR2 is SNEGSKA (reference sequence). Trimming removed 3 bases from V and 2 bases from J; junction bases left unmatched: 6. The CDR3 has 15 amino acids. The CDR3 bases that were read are TGCAGTGCTAGTAAAGGGACAGGGGACAACACTGAA. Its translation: CSASKGTGDNTE. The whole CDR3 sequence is CSASKGTGDNTEAFF.